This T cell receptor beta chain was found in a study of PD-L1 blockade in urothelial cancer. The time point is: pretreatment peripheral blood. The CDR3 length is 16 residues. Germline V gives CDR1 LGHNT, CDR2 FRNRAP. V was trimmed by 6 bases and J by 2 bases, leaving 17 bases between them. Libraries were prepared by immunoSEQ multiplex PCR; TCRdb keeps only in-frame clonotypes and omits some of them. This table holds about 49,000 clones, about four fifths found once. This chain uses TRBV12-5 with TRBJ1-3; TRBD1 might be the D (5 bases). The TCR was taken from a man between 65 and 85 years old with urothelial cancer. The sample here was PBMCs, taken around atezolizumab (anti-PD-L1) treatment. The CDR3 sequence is CASGQNRSQAGNTIYF. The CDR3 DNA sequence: TGTGCTAGTGGCCAGAACAGGTCACAGGCTGGAAACACCATATATTTT.